This entry lists 18 T cell receptor beta chains sequenced from one sample in a study of CD8+ T cells in alopecia areata. This sample's treatment: oral pan-JAK inhibitor, 5-10 mg twice daily. Sequencing relied on a cDNA template that was reverse transcribed from extracted RNA. This table comes from immunoSEQ multiplex PCR, and its TCRdb copy is limited to in-frame clones, with some not included. The sample shows more than 200,000 clones, around 43% of them seen only once. The sample in question was CD4+ T cells sorted from blood, obtained between weeks 36 and 40, from a patient treated with tofacitinib. Receptors were obtained from a human donor with alopecia areata.

Ten or more counts support this clone. The V and J genes are TRBV5-1 and TRBJ2-1; 11 bases line up with TRBD2. This CDR3 has 14 residues. The V gene end was trimmed by 1 base and the J gene end by 9 bases; junction bases not matched to a gene: 3. CDR1 is SGHRS and CDR2 is YFSETQ in the germline V gene. Here the CDR3 DNA reads TGCGCCAGCAGCTTGACTAGCGGGGGAGGTGAGCAGTTCTTC. Translation gives CASSLTSGGGEQFF. Variable domain in full (rest from reference TRBV5-1 and TRBJ2-1): KAGVTQTPRYLIKTRGQQVTLSCSPISGHRSVSWYQQTPGQGLQFLFEYFSETQRNKGNFPGRFSGRQFSNSRSEMNVSTLELGDSALYLCASSLTSGGGEQFFGPGTRLTVL.

This chain joins TRBV7-2 and TRBJ2-3, with 7 bases matching TRBD1. V lost 8 bases, J lost 4 bases, and 9 bases stayed unmatched. Germline lookup yields CDR1 SGHTA and CDR2 FQGNSA. CDR3 length: 14 amino acids. The CDR3 protein is CASGGQVRADTQYF. CDR3 DNA: TGTGCCAGCGGCGGACAGGTCAGGGCAGATACGCAGTATTTT.

The table lists this clone with a few counts. The chain has TRBV29-1 and TRBJ2-7; D might be TRBD1 or TRBD2, each matching 5 bases. The CDR3 has 12 amino acids. The germline V gene has CDR1 SQVTM and CDR2 ANQGSEA. The V end was cut by 4 bases, the J end by 7 bases, with 14 bases between. The CDR3 region is CSVVSGLGEQYF. In DNA form, the CDR3 reads TGCAGCGTTGTATCGGGGCTTGGGGAGCAGTACTTC.

This clone appeared once. The chain is built from TRBV6-5 and TRBJ1-2; no clear D gene. This CDR3 has 14 amino acids. The germline V gene has CDR1 MNHEY and CDR2 SVGAGI. V was cut by 5 bases and J by 8 bases, with 18 bases left in between. In DNA form, the CDR3 reads TGTGCCAGCAGTGAAGTGGTCAGCACGCCCGGCTACACCTTC. This codes for CASSEVVSTPGYTF.

This clone occurred a few times. The chain's CDR3 is CASSFRLAGGTYEQYF. DNA of the CDR3: TGCGCCAGCAGCTTCCGACTAGCGGGAGGAACCTACGAGCAGTACTTC. The rearrangement uses TRBV5-1 and TRBJ2-7; 13 bases are shared with TRBD2. V lost 2 bases to trimming and J lost 2 bases; unmatched junction nucleotides: 4. Looked up from germline, CDR1 is SGHRS and CDR2 is YFSETQ. There are 16 residues in the CDR3.

Only a few counts were recorded for this clone. The chain is built from TRBV27 and TRBJ1-2; 8 nucleotides line up with TRBD1. The CDR3 extends over 16 amino acids. In germline, CDR1 is MNHEY, CDR2 SMNVEV (reference sequence). V lost 3 bases, J lost 7 bases, and 13 bases stayed unmatched. CDR3 DNA sequence: TGTGCCAGCAGTTTGCGACTTGATGGGACAGGAGTTGGCTACACCTTC. As protein: CASSLRLDGTGVGYTF.

The rearrangement uses TRBV5-4 and TRBJ2-1; 12 bases match TRBD2. The CDR3 loop spans 16 amino acids. CDR1 and CDR2 from the germline V gene are SGHNT and YYREEE (reference sequence). Trimming at V came to 4 bases and at J to 8 bases, leaving 10 bases not matched to a gene. CDR3 residues: CASSAGRTSGNHEQFF. DNA of the CDR3: TGTGCCAGCAGCGCCGGGAGGACTAGCGGGAACCATGAGCAGTTCTTC.

This clone was counted many times. V usage is TRBV21-1 and J usage is TRBJ2-7; the DNA was not compared with TRBD2, the D call given in the table. TRBV21-1 counts as a pseudogene. CDR3 length: 18 residues. CDR3 residues: CASSNLPGLAGTVDEQYF. Here the CDR3 DNA reads TGTGCCAGCAGCAACCTCCCCGGGCTAGCGGGAACAGTCGACGAGCAGTACTTC.

The gene calls are TRBV14 and TRBJ1-3, with no clear D. The CDR3 is made up of 15 amino acids. Germline V gives CDR1 SGHDN, CDR2 FVKESK. Trimming cost V 4 bases and J 4 bases, with 14 bases left between them. CDR3 sequence reads: CASSPTPGLGNTIYF. CDR3 DNA: TGTGCCAGCAGCCCAACGCCGGGCCTAGGAAACACCATATATTTT.

The chain links TRBV5-1 to TRBJ2-7; D may be TRBD1 (6 bases). Germline V gene sequence: CDR1 SGHRS, CDR2 YFSETQ. The CDR3 length is 15 residues. Deletions cut 1 base from V and 6 bases from J, with 17 bases between. As DNA, the CDR3 is TGCGCCAGCAGCTTGAGAGGACTGGGGGCGGGCGAGCAGTACTTC. Protein product: CASSLRGLGAGEQYF.

The chain has TRBV15 and TRBJ2-7; TRBD2 aligns across 9 bases. The V and J ends lost 3 bases and 1 base, in that order; junction bases with no gene match: 7. CDR1 and CDR2 from the germline V gene are LNHNV and YYDKDF (reference sequence). This CDR3 is 16 amino acids long. CDR3 in amino acids: CATSRLAGRFSYEQYF. In DNA, the CDR3 is TGTGCCACCAGCAGGCTAGCGGGAAGGTTTTCCTACGAGCAGTACTTC.

This chain links TRBV2 with TRBJ2-3; D is perhaps TRBD2 (6 bases). Germline CDR1 and CDR2: SNHLY and FYNNEI. Trimming removed 3 bases at V and 8 bases at J, with 12 bases between. CDR3 length: 13 amino acids. The CDR3 is CASSEFQEGTQYF. The CDR3 bases are TGTGCCAGCAGTGAGTTTCAGGAGGGTACGCAGTATTTT.

As to this clone: This is likely a read error, given that the CDR3 carries no conserved phenylalanine or tryptophan at its end. The limits of the CDR3 on the DNA are not certain, so only TCRdb's listed CDR3 is given. The chain carries TRBV28 and TRBJ2-7; the D call of TRBD2 is as the table states it, not checked on the DNA. Germline CDR1 and CDR2: MDHEN and SYDVKM. Inclusive of both ends, the CDR3 amounts to 13 amino acids. The CDR3 loop reads CASSRGREPGLWY.

The V call is TRBV5-1, the J call TRBJ2-3; TRBD2 agrees at 14 bases. Trimming took 4 bases from V and 4 from J; bases not matched to a gene: 8. Germline CDR1 SGHRS, CDR2 YFSETQ. This CDR3 comprises 17 residues. This CDR3 is CASSPGLAGVGADTQYF. DNA for the CDR3: TGCGCCAGCAGCCCGGGACTAGCGGGAGTAGGGGCAGATACGCAGTATTTT.

This clone was seen more than once but under ten times. Other DNA sequences in this sample translate to the same CDR3. The V call is TRBV7-2, the J call TRBJ2-3; the D is unclear. Trimming pared 1 base from V and 5 bases from J, leaving 1 base between. This CDR3 spans 11 amino acids. Per the germline V gene, CDR1 is SGHTA and CDR2 is FQGNSA. The CDR3, as DNA: TGTGCCAGCAGCTTAGTAGATACGCAGTATTTT. It specifies CASSLVDTQYF.

The V call is TRBV23-1, the J call TRBJ2-7; 7 bases line up with TRBD1. TRBV23-1 is identified as an open reading frame with a role that is uncertain. V dropped 6 bases and J dropped 1; count of bases not matched to a gene: 9. The CDR3 is 15 residues long. The CDR3 loop reads CASSVKQGKSYEQYF. The CDR3 DNA sequence: TGCGCCAGCAGCGTAAAACAGGGGAAGTCCTACGAGCAGTACTTC.

This sequence joins TRBV29-1 and TRBJ1-1, with D maybe TRBD1 (6 bases). Germline V gene sequence: CDR1 SQVTM, CDR2 ANQGSEA. The germline V and J ends were trimmed by 5 bases and 2 bases, with 12 bases remaining between them. This CDR3 has 13 residues. The CDR3 region is CSVKDSPNTEAFF. The DNA of the CDR3 is TGCAGCGTTAAGGACAGCCCAAACACTGAAGCTTTCTTT. Using reference TRBV29-1 and TRBJ1-1 for the parts outside the CDR3, the full variable domain is SAVISQKPSRDICQRGTSLTIQCQVDSQVTMMFWYRQQPGQSLTLIATANQGSEATYESGFVIDKFPISRPNLTFSTLTVSNMSPEDSSIYLCSVKDSPNTEAFFGQGTRLTVV.

This clone was observed at least ten times. The chain combines TRBV7-2 with TRBJ2-2; TRBD1 aligns across 7 bases. Germline trimming cut 5 bases from V and 3 bases from J; bases unmatched to any gene: 6. Germline V lookup: CDR1 SGHTA, CDR2 FQGNSA. The CDR3 totals 15 residues. The CDR3 coding sequence is TGTGCCAGCAGCCCCAGGGGGAGCGACACCGGGGAGCTGTTTTTT. Amino acid sequence: CASSPRGSDTGELFF. Complete variable domain (other parts from reference TRBV7-2 and TRBJ2-2): GAGVSQSPSNKVTEKGKDVELRCDPISGHTALYWYRQSLGQGLEFLIYFQGNSAPDKSGLPSDRFSAERTGGSVSTLTIQRTQQEDSAVYLCASSPRGSDTGELFFGEGSRLTVL.